This entry lists 8 T cell receptor beta chains sequenced from one sample in a study of cytomegalovirus exposure and HLA in healthy donors. The PCR ran on 60 Vbeta and 13 Jbeta primers. Libraries were prepared by immunoSEQ multiplex PCR; TCRdb keeps only in-frame clonotypes and omits some of them. Of 100,000 to 150,000 clones listed, 73% are singletons. The sequencing sample was made of PBMCs. Source of these receptors: a woman in her thirties or forties in good health and CMV-seronegative.

This clone was seen just once. The junction departs from the called germline gene at one end, perhaps through a read error. The genes are TRBV7-9 and TRBJ2-1; 12 bases map to TRBD2. This CDR3 is 17 amino acids long. Per germline, CDR1 SEHNR and CDR2 FQNEAQ (reference sequence). The CDR3 spells CSSSARETSGGFDEQFF. For the CDR3, the DNA is TGTTCCAGCAGCGCGCGGGAGACTAGCGGGGGTTTCGATGAGCAGTTCTTC.

This clone has more than one count but fewer than ten. The chain combines TRBV7-2 with TRBJ2-2, with 8 bases that match TRBD2. The CDR3 is 14 amino acids. The V gene end was trimmed by 6 bases and the J gene end by 7 bases; junction bases not matched to a gene: 7. From germline, CDR1 is SGHTA and CDR2 FQGNSA. The CDR3 sequence is CASSSSGGIGELFF. Written as DNA, the CDR3 is TGTGCCAGCAGTTCGAGCGGGGGCATCGGGGAGCTGTTTTTT.

This clone was detected only a few times. V is TRBV5-1 and J is TRBJ2-3, with 8 bases identical to TRBD2. CDR3 length equals 15 residues. J gave up 5 bases and V 0 bases, and 5 bases lay outside the gene matches. Germline V gives CDR1 SGHRS, CDR2 YFSETQ. The CDR3 DNA sequence: TGCGCCAGCAGCTTGGCGGCGGGGGGAATAGATACGCAGTATTTT. Translation: CASSLAAGGIDTQYF.

V gene TRBV5-1 combines with J gene TRBJ2-7; D is perhaps TRBD1 (5 bases). The CDR3 totals 11 residues. The germline V gene encodes CDR1 SGHRS and CDR2 YFSETQ. V lost 0 bases, J lost 11 bases, and 9 bases lay in between. This chain's CDR3 is CASSLGTREYF. The DNA for the CDR3 is TGCGCCAGCAGCTTGGGGACAAGGGAGTACTTC.

The rearrangement uses TRBV21-1 and TRBJ2-1; TRBD2 is taken as the D call from the table, unchecked against the DNA. TRBV21-1 is annotated as a pseudogene. The CDR3 loop spans 17 amino acids. The CDR3 bases are TGTGCCAGCAGCATTCGACCTAGCGGGGGCTCCTACAATGAGCAGTTCTTC. Protein: CASSIRPSGGSYNEQFF.

This clone appeared many times. The rearrangement uses TRBV6-4 and TRBJ2-3, with 10 bases that match TRBD2. J lost 5 bases, V lost 3 bases, and 5 bases had no gene match. The CDR3 runs to 15 residues. CDR1 and CDR2 (germline): MRHNA, SNTAGT. In DNA, the CDR3 is TGTGCCAGCAGTGAACGGGCTAGCGGGGGAGATACGCAGTATTTT. Translated, it gives CASSERASGGDTQYF.

The chain is built from TRBV2 and TRBJ2-1; a weak D match, TRBD2 (6 bases). CDR3 length equals 14 residues. Germline values: CDR1 SNHLY, CDR2 FYNNEI. Trimming pared 7 bases from V and 1 base from J, leaving 11 bases between. CDR3 bases: TGTGCCAGCACAAGTAGCGGTTCCTACAATGAGCAGTTCTTC. This encodes CASTSSGSYNEQFF. The full variable domain, in which reference TRBV2 and TRBJ2-1 provide the parts outside the CDR3, is EPEVTQTPSHQVTQMGQEVILRCVPISNHLYFYWYRQILGQKVEFLVSFYNNEISEKSEIFDDQFSVERPDGSNFTLKIRSTKLEDSAMYFCASTSSGSYNEQFFGPGTRLTVL.

The chain carries TRBV6-4 and TRBJ1-6; weak D call: TRBD1 (5 bases). The length of the CDR3 is 13 residues. CDR1 is MRHNA and CDR2 is SNTAGT in the germline V gene. Trimming stripped 4 bases from V and 9 bases from J, with 10 bases between. CDR3 protein: CASSVQGGSPLHF. The DNA for the CDR3 is TGTGCCAGCAGTGTTCAGGGCGGTTCACCCCTCCACTTT.